These 28 T cell receptor beta chains share one sample of origin, sequenced in a study of blood T cell repertoires in COVID-19. Method: immunoSEQ multiplex PCR; TCRdb's copy keeps in-frame clones and lacks some. Of about 110,000 clones in the sample, roughly 71% were seen once. The sequencing sample was made of peripheral blood. The receptors shown here come from an elderly man with acute or convalescent COVID-19.

This clone was seen just once. CDR3 nucleotide sequence: TGTGCCAGCAGCTTAGCGCGAGTTAGCGGGAACACCGGGGAGCTGTTTTTT. This gives the protein CASSLARVSGNTGELFF. The chain employs TRBV7-2 and TRBJ2-2; perhaps TRBD2 as D (6 bases). Germline CDR1 and CDR2: SGHTA and FQGNSA. The germline V and J ends were trimmed by 0 bases and 1 base, with 12 bases remaining between them. CDR3 length: 17 residues.

The chain recombines TRBV29-1 with TRBJ2-3, with TRBD2 identical over 12 bases. J gave up 7 bases and V 4 bases, and 6 bases lay outside the gene matches. The V gene's germline CDR1 is SQVTM and CDR2 ANQGSEA. The CDR3 contains 14 residues. The CDR3 region has the DNA TGCAGCGTTGGATCGACTAGCGGGAGTTATACGCAGTATTTT. This translates into CSVGSTSGSYTQYF.

The V gene is TRBV18, the J gene TRBJ2-1; possibly TRBD2 for D (5 bases). The germline V gene encodes CDR1 KGHSH and CDR2 LQKENI. Trimming took off 6 bases at V and 5 bases at J, with 11 bases between the two ends. The CDR3 covers 13 residues. In DNA, the CDR3 is TGTGCCAGCTCGCACGGGAAAGACAATGAGCAGTTCTTC. Amino acid sequence: CASSHGKDNEQFF.

V usage is TRBV29-1 and J usage is TRBJ2-7; no definite D call. The CDR3 loop spans 13 amino acids. Germline values: CDR1 SQVTM, CDR2 ANQGSEA. Deletions cut 6 bases from V and 6 bases from J, with 18 bases between. CDR3 bases: TGCAGCGTCGCGGCTCTCTTCAGCACCGAGCAGTACTTC. It specifies CSVAALFSTEQYF.

The chain recombines TRBV28 with TRBJ2-1, with D possibly being TRBD2 (6 bases). Germline lookup yields CDR1 MDHEN and CDR2 SYDVKM. The CDR3 is 15 residues long. The V end was cut by 3 bases, the J end by 8 bases, with 17 bases between. CDR3 sequence: CASSFTGERFDEQFF. The DNA for the CDR3 is TGTGCCAGCAGTTTTACGGGGGAGAGGTTCGATGAGCAGTTCTTC.

The rearrangement links TRBV20-1 to TRBJ2-1, with D tentatively TRBD1 (5 bases). This CDR3 spans 12 amino acids. CDR1 and CDR2 (germline): DFQATT, SNEGSKA (reference sequence). V dropped 3 bases and J dropped 10 bases, with 13 bases sitting between them. Here the CDR3 reads CSASNPGREQFF. The CDR3 bases are TGCAGTGCTAGTAACCCAGGGCGGGAGCAGTTCTTC.

The chain combines TRBV19 with TRBJ2-1; TRBD2 agrees at 9 bases. This CDR3 contains 15 residues. J was trimmed by 4 bases and V by 10 bases; bases with no gene match: 11. Germline V CDR1 and CDR2: LNHDA, SQIVND (reference sequence). Written as DNA, the CDR3 is TGTGCCACCTCCTCGGTAGCGGGGGCGTACAATGAGCAGTTCTTC. It yields the protein CATSSVAGAYNEQFF.

The CDR3 nucleotides read TGCGCCAGCAGTGAGAACTATAGCAATCAGCCCCAGCATTTT. Its translation: CASSENYSNQPQHF. The chain couples TRBV10-2 to TRBJ1-5; D is unclear. Germline values: CDR1 WSHSY, CDR2 SAAADI. The CDR3 spans 14 residues. V was cut by 2 bases and J by 0 bases, with 5 bases left in between.

The chain links TRBV7-9 to TRBJ2-3; TRBD2 aligns across 7 bases. V lost 1 base and J lost 2; bases outside the gene matches: 15. The CDR3 consists of 19 residues. Germline V gives CDR1 SEHNR, CDR2 FQNEAQ (reference sequence). CDR3 coding DNA: TGTGCCAGCAGCTTAGACCAACGGTTGGCGGGGGAGCTCACAGATACGCAGTATTTT. Translation: CASSLDQRLAGELTDTQYF.

The V call is TRBV4-3, the J call TRBJ1-1; TRBD1 matches 9 bases. V lost 4 bases and J lost 4; bases outside the gene matches: 7. Germline lookup yields CDR1 LGHNA and CDR2 YSLEER. CDR3 length equals 15 residues. CDR3 DNA sequence: TGCGCCAGCAGCCTGACGACAGGGGGAATCACTGAAGCTTTCTTT. Translated, it gives CASSLTTGGITEAFF.

There are many counts of this clone. This chain connects TRBV6-5 to TRBJ1-2, with D perhaps TRBD1 (6 bases). Trimming removed 7 bases from V and 7 bases from J, with 19 bases in between. The CDR3 runs 14 residues. CDR1 and CDR2 from the germline V gene are MNHEY and SVGAGI. CDR3 coding DNA: TGTGCCAGCACTGCGACAGGCGGGCTGGGTGGCTACACCTTC. Its protein product is CASTATGGLGGYTF.

Turning to this clone: The same CDR3 arises from other DNA sequences in this sample as well. V gene TRBV6-1 combines with J gene TRBJ2-5; 7 nucleotides line up with TRBD1. The V gene end was trimmed by 2 bases and the J gene end by 4 bases; junction bases not matched to a gene: 4. This CDR3 is 14 amino acids long. Germline V gene lookup returns CDR1 MNHNS and CDR2 SASEGT. CDR3 coding DNA: TGTGCCAGCAGTGAACAGGGGGTGGGAGAGACCCAGTACTTC. Its protein product is CASSEQGVGETQYF.

The chain carries TRBV3-1 (or the pseudogene TRBV3-2) and TRBJ1-4; D is undetermined. CDR1 and CDR2 from the germline V gene are LGHDT and YNNKEL (reference sequence). This CDR3 spans 14 amino acids. V lost 4 bases, J lost 6 bases, and 12 bases lay in between. The chain's CDR3 is CASSPAWSYEKLFF. In DNA, the CDR3 is TGTGCCAGCAGCCCCGCCTGGAGTTATGAAAAACTGTTTTTT.

The V gene is TRBV6-5, the J gene TRBJ2-3, with 8 bases fitting TRBD1. CDR1 and CDR2 from the germline V gene are MNHEY and SVGAGI. The trim removed 0 bases at V and 6 bases at J, leaving 5 bases unmatched. The CDR3 extends over 15 amino acids. The CDR3, as DNA: TGTGCCAGCAGTTACTCCGACAGGGGCGGGGATACGCAGTATTTT. Its protein product is CASSYSDRGGDTQYF.

This clone was recorded once. J is TRBJ2-3 and V is TRBV3-1 (or the pseudogene TRBV3-2); 11 bases agree with TRBD2. The trim removed 4 bases at V and 4 bases at J, leaving 7 bases unmatched. This CDR3 has 16 residues. Germline V gene lookup returns CDR1 LGHDT and CDR2 YNNKEL (reference sequence). The CDR3 loop reads CASSLLAGGPPDTQYF. The CDR3 region has the DNA TGTGCCAGCAGCCTCTTAGCGGGAGGGCCCCCAGATACGCAGTATTTT.

The chain combines TRBV7-2 with TRBJ2-5; maybe TRBD1 (6 bases). The CDR3 is made up of 13 amino acids. Trimming pared 1 base from V and 5 bases from J, leaving 8 bases between. Germline CDR1 reads SGHTA; CDR2 reads FQGNSA. CDR3 nucleotide sequence: TGTGCCAGCAGCTTAGTGCAGGGGGAGACCCAGTACTTC. Translation gives CASSLVQGETQYF.

This clone was counted only a few times. This chain's CDR3 is CASSAPGRAINEQFF. The CDR3 DNA follows: TGTGCCAGCTCGGCCCCGGGCAGGGCTATCAATGAGCAGTTCTTC. The chain employs TRBV18 and TRBJ2-1; perhaps TRBD1 as D (5 bases). The CDR3 extends over 15 amino acids. Germline assignment: CDR1 KGHSH and CDR2 LQKENI. Trimming removed 6 bases from V and 6 bases from J, with 18 bases in between.

The rearrangement links TRBV9 to TRBJ1-4; 7 bases are shared with TRBD1. The CDR3 extends over 16 amino acids. Germline V lookup: CDR1 SGDLS, CDR2 YYNGEE. The V gene end was trimmed by 0 bases and the J gene end by 7 bases; junction bases not matched to a gene: 9. CDR3 residues: CASSVGMTGRSEKLFF. In nucleotides, the CDR3 is TGTGCCAGCAGCGTAGGAATGACAGGGAGGTCTGAAAAACTGTTTTTT.

V and J are TRBV11-2 and TRBJ1-2, with D unclear. The CDR3 is made up of 13 amino acids. Germline V gives CDR1 SGHAT, CDR2 FQNNGV. Trimming pared 0 bases from V and 4 bases from J, leaving 6 bases between. The CDR3 DNA reads as TGTGCCAGCAGCTTAGACAGTCGCTATGGCTACACCTTC. Its protein is CASSLDSRYGYTF.

V gene TRBV11-2 combines with J gene TRBJ2-7; a weak D match, TRBD2 (7 bases). V was clipped by 11 bases and J by 4 bases, with 12 bases between them. Germline V gene lookup returns CDR1 SGHAT and CDR2 FQNNGV. This CDR3 comprises 11 residues. The CDR3 spells CACRGAYEQYF. DNA of the CDR3: TGTGCCTGTCGGGGGGCTTACGAGCAGTACTTC.

The V call is TRBV27, the J call TRBJ2-1, with 8 bases lining up with TRBD2. Germline CDR1 is MNHEY and CDR2 is SMNVEV (reference sequence). This CDR3 is 17 amino acids long. The ends lost 7 bases at V and 6 bases at J; junction bases unmatched: 17. As DNA, the CDR3 is TGTGCCAGCATCCTTACTAGCGGAGGTGGGCTTAGCAATGAGCAGTTCTTC. Its translation: CASILTSGGGLSNEQFF.

J is TRBJ1-5 and V is TRBV18, with a possible D match to TRBD1 (5 bases). Looked up from germline, CDR1 is KGHSH and CDR2 is LQKENI. V lost 3 bases and J lost 0, with 12 bases in between. The CDR3 is made up of 16 amino acids. CDR3 region: CASSPSTVNSNQPQHF. The CDR3 region has the DNA TGTGCCAGCTCACCCTCGACAGTTAATAGCAATCAGCCCCAGCATTTT.

This chain joins TRBV28 and TRBJ1-1; no definite D call. The CDR3 sequence is 13 residues long. Trimming took off 1 base at V and 2 bases at J, with 5 bases between the two ends. Germline loops: CDR1 MDHEN, CDR2 SYDVKM. The CDR3 sequence: CASSLSSNTEAFF. Written as DNA, the CDR3 is TGTGCCAGCAGTTTATCCTCTAACACTGAAGCTTTCTTT.

The chain is built from TRBV27 and TRBJ2-7, with D unclear. Per germline, CDR1 MNHEY and CDR2 SMNVEV (reference sequence). Trimming took 6 bases from V and 3 from J, leaving 12 bases between them. The CDR3 runs 13 residues. The CDR3 bases are TGTGCCAGCAGCTTACCGACTTACTACGAGCAGTACTTC. It translates to CASSLPTYYEQYF.

This clone appeared a single time. The chain is built from TRBV28 and TRBJ1-1; 7 nucleotides align to TRBD1. The CDR3 runs to 15 residues. The germline gives CDR1 MDHEN, CDR2 SYDVKM. The V gene end was trimmed by 5 bases and the J gene end by 7 bases; junction bases not matched to a gene: 13. The CDR3 is CASSSGGNRGNEAFF. CDR3 nucleotide sequence: TGTGCCAGCAGTAGTGGGGGAAACAGGGGTAATGAAGCTTTCTTT.

The chain recombines TRBV7-2 with TRBJ2-7, with 8 bases lining up with TRBD1. V lost 3 bases to trimming and J lost 3 bases; unmatched junction nucleotides: 7. The CDR3 sequence is 15 residues long. Germline-derived CDR1 and CDR2 are SGHTA and FQGNSA. DNA of the CDR3: TGTGCCAGCAGCTTCGACCGGGACAGGTTCTACGAGCAGTACTTC. It yields the protein CASSFDRDRFYEQYF.

This clone was recorded once. The CDR3 bases are TGTGCCAGCAGGCCCGGGACAGTCAATCAGCCCCAGCATTTT. Translated, it gives CASRPGTVNQPQHF. J is TRBJ1-5 and V is TRBV28; 7 bases align to TRBD1. CDR1 is MDHEN and CDR2 is SYDVKM in the germline V gene. This CDR3 contains 14 residues. The J segment lost 3 bases and the V segment lost 6 bases, leaving 5 bases of the junction unmatched.

This clone was seen only a few times. The CDR3 protein is CASSSHTSGSYDNEQFF. The CDR3 region has the DNA TGTGCCAGCAGCTCCCACACTAGCGGGAGTTACGACAATGAGCAGTTCTTC. The chain combines TRBV7-6 with TRBJ2-1; TRBD2 matches 11 bases. CDR3 length: 17 residues. Looked up from germline, CDR1 is SGHVS and CDR2 is FNYEAQ. Trimming at V came to 4 bases and at J to 5 bases, leaving 10 bases not matched to a gene. Full variable domain (remainder filled in from reference TRBV7-6 and TRBJ2-1): GAGVSQSPRYKVTKRGQDVALRCDPISGHVSLYWYRQALGQGPEFLTYFNYEAQQDKSGLPNDRFSAERPEGSISTLTIQRTEQRDSAMYRCASSSHTSGSYDNEQFFGPGTRLTVL.